The clone carrying this T cell receptor (beta chain) was recorded at least ten times. These data are taken from a study of tumor-infiltrating lymphocytes in oesophageal squamous cell carcinoma. TCRdb passed the PCR reads through MiXCR, listing each CDR3 protein once. The sample has about 16,000 distinct CDR3 sequences; around 40% are singletons. V shed 0 bases, J shed 1 base, and the junction held 6 bases outside the gene matches. Germline assignment: CDR1 SGHAT and CDR2 FQNNGV. There are 16 residues in the CDR3. The chain employs TRBV11-2 and TRBJ2-7; 7 positions match TRBD2. The sample consisted of normal esophageal tissue next to the tumor. This sequence was found in a female donor with esophageal squamous cell carcinoma. The CDR3 is CASSLDWGEGSYEQYF. The DNA for the CDR3 is TGTGCCAGCAGCTTAGATTGGGGGGAGGGTTCCTACGAGCAGTACTTC.